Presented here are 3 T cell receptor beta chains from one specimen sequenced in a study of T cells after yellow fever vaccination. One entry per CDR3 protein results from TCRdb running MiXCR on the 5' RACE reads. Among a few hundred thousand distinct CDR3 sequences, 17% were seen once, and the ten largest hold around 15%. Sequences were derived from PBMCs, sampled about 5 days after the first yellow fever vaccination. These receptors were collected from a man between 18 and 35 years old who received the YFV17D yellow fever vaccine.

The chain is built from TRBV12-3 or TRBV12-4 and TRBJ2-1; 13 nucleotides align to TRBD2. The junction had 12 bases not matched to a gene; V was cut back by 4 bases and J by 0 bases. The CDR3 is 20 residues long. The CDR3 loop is CASSYSGGGLAGPSYNEQFF. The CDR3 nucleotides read TGTGCCAGCAGTTATAGCGGTGGGGGACTAGCGGGACCCTCCTACAATGAGCAGTTCTTC.

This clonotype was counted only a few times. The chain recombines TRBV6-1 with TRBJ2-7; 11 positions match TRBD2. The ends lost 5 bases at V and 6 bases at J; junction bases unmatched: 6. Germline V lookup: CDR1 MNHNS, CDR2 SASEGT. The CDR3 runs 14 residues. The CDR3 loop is CASSPGTSGGEQYF. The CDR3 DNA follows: TGTGCCAGCAGTCCCGGGACTAGCGGTGGCGAGCAGTACTTC.

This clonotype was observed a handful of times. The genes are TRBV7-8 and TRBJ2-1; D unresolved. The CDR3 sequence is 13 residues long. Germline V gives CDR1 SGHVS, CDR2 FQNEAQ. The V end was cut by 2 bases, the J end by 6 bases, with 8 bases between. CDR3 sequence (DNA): TGTGCCAGCAGCTTAACCCGGGTCAATGAGCAGTTCTTC. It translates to CASSLTRVNEQFF.